By share, the clone carrying this TCR gamma chain ranks as medium-sized (0.01 to 0.1%). The CDR3 is made up of 17 amino acids. Germline-derived CDR1 and CDR2 are GITISATS and ISYDGTV (reference sequence). J lost 6 bases, V lost 2 bases, and 7 bases had no gene match. This entry belongs to a study of gamma-delta T cells after stem cell transplantation. TCRdb called clones anew from the RT-PCR reads with CATT. The sample records over 1,500 gamma-chain clones, roughly 3.4% being singletons. The sequence derives from a human donor. It is not recorded whose cells these are; they may come from a transplant donor. Sequences were obtained from gamma-delta T cells. The rearrangement joins TRGV9 to TRGJP. CDR3 coding DNA: TGTGCCTTGTGGGAGGCTGAGTTAGAGTTGGGCAAAAAAATCAAGGTATTT. Its translation: CALWEAELELGKKIKVF.